The 18 T cell receptor beta chains in this list originate from one sample, sequenced in a study of blood T cell repertoires in COVID-19. This table comes from immunoSEQ multiplex PCR, and its TCRdb copy is limited to in-frame clones, with some not included. The sample records 220,000 or so clones, 80% to 85% being singletons. The sample taken for sequencing was peripheral blood. The receptors stem from an older woman with acute or convalescent COVID-19.

For the CDR3, the DNA is TGTGCCAGCAGCTCTAGGCGTACAGGTTACTATACAATGAACACTGAAGCTTTCTTT. Protein sequence: CASSSRRTGYYTMNTEAFF. V and J are TRBV3-1 (or the pseudogene TRBV3-2) and TRBJ1-1; TRBD1 might be the D (5 bases). In germline, CDR1 is LGHDT, CDR2 YNNKEL (reference sequence). There are 19 residues in the CDR3. The V end lost 5 bases, the J end lost 0 bases, and 25 bases lay between the germline ends.

V usage is TRBV4-2 and J usage is TRBJ2-5, with TRBD2 matching over 16 bases. CDR3 size: 19 residues. Looked up from germline, CDR1 is LGHNA and CDR2 is YNFKEQ. The ends lost 0 bases at V and 5 bases at J; junction bases unmatched: 9. CDR3 coding DNA: TGTGCCAGCAGCCAAGATTACGGGACTAGCGGGGGGGCCTTCGAGACCCAGTACTTC. Protein sequence: CASSQDYGTSGGAFETQYF.

This chain connects TRBV28 to TRBJ1-1; 8 bases fit TRBD1. Germline lookup yields CDR1 MDHEN and CDR2 SYDVKM. The CDR3 has 16 amino acids. The trim removed 6 bases at V and 0 bases at J, leaving 9 bases unmatched. For the CDR3, the DNA is TGTGCCAGCAGCCCGACAGGGGACGTCATGAACACTGAAGCTTTCTTT. Protein sequence: CASSPTGDVMNTEAFF. Complete variable domain (other parts from reference TRBV28 and TRBJ1-1): DVKVTQSSRYLVKRTGEKVFLECVQDMDHENMFWYRQDPGLGLRLIYFSYDVKMKEKGDIPEGYSVSREKKERFSLILESASTNQTSMYLCASSPTGDVMNTEAFFGQGTRLTVV.

V and J are TRBV2 and TRBJ2-3; 7 nucleotides agree with TRBD2. CDR1 is SNHLY and CDR2 is FYNNEI in the germline V gene. This CDR3 is 14 amino acids long. V was pared by 5 bases and J by 2 bases, with 4 bases of the junction left unmatched. The CDR3 region is CASSRGVHTDTQYF. As DNA, the CDR3 is TGTGCCAGCAGTCGGGGGGTCCACACAGATACGCAGTATTTT.

The chain employs TRBV15 and TRBJ2-7; TRBD2 matches 9 bases. Germline trimming cut 0 bases from V and 2 bases from J; bases unmatched to any gene: 11. From germline, CDR1 is LNHNV and CDR2 YYDKDF (reference sequence). This CDR3 has 18 amino acids. The CDR3 DNA is TGTGCCACCAGCAGAGATCAGGGGACTAGCTCCTTCACCTACGAGCAGTACTTC. Translation: CATSRDQGTSSFTYEQYF. Looking up the rest from reference TRBV15 and TRBJ2-7 gives the full variable domain: DAMVIQNPRYQVTQFGKPVTLSCSQTLNHNVMYWYQQKSSQAPKLLFHYYDKDFNNEADTPDNFQSRRPNTSFCFLDIRSPGLGDTAMYLCATSRDQGTSSFTYEQYFGPGTRLTVT.

This chain uses TRBV2 with TRBJ1-5, with a tentative D call TRBD1 (5 bases). Between the trimmed V and J ends, which lost 7 bases and 6 bases, there was a span of 13 bases. Germline CDR1 SNHLY, CDR2 FYNNEI. The CDR3 totals 13 residues. This CDR3 reads CASIGALGQPQHF. In DNA, the CDR3 is TGTGCCAGCATAGGGGCGCTAGGTCAGCCCCAGCATTTT.

This clone showed up just once. This sequence joins TRBV11-2 and TRBJ2-7, with D possibly TRBD2 on 6 matching bases. Germline assignment: CDR1 SGHAT and CDR2 FQNNGV. This CDR3 contains 15 residues. The V end was cut by 2 bases, the J end by 0 bases, with 11 bases between. CDR3 sequence: CASSLYRGSSYEQYF. The CDR3 DNA reads as TGTGCCAGCAGCTTATACCGGGGGAGCTCCTACGAGCAGTACTTC.

This chain uses TRBV28 with TRBJ2-5, with D possibly being TRBD2 (6 bases). V shed 4 bases and J shed 5 bases, with 14 bases lying between them. This CDR3 contains 14 residues. Germline assignment: CDR1 MDHEN and CDR2 SYDVKM. The CDR3 DNA reads TGTGCCAGCAGTTCTCCCGGGACTTTGGAGACCCAGTACTTC. Protein: CASSSPGTLETQYF. The variable domain in full, completed from reference TRBV28 and TRBJ2-5, reads DVKVTQSSRYLVKRTGEKVFLECVQDMDHENMFWYRQDPGLGLRLIYFSYDVKMKEKGDIPEGYSVSREKKERFSLILESASTNQTSMYLCASSSPGTLETQYFGPGTRLLVL.

This sequence joins TRBV24-1 and TRBJ2-7; 7 positions agree with TRBD1. Germline CDR1 is KGHDR and CDR2 is SFDVKD. The CDR3 contains 15 residues. The trim removed 1 base at V and 2 bases at J, leaving 4 bases unmatched. CDR3: CATSDFGQGAYEQYF. The CDR3 DNA reads as TGTGCCACCAGTGATTTCGGCCAGGGGGCCTACGAGCAGTACTTC.

CDR3 region: CASSLGQGPYEQYF. The CDR3 DNA reads TGTGCCAGCTCACTTGGACAGGGCCCCTACGAGCAGTACTTC. The J gene is TRBJ2-7, the V gene TRBV18; 8 nucleotides agree with TRBD1. Germline lookup yields CDR1 KGHSH and CDR2 LQKENI. This CDR3 has 14 amino acids. With V trimmed by 4 bases and J by 2 bases, 4 bases remained unmatched.

This rearrangement joins TRBV12-3 or TRBV12-4 to TRBJ2-7; D possibly corresponds to TRBD2 (6 bases). Trimming took off 1 base at V and 3 bases at J, with 7 bases between the two ends. The CDR3 is made up of 13 amino acids. The CDR3: CASSLGSGYEQYF. CDR3 DNA: TGTGCCAGCAGTTTAGGTAGCGGCTACGAGCAGTACTTC.

This chain links TRBV5-1 with TRBJ1-2, with 7 positions matching TRBD1. Germline CDR1 and CDR2: SGHRS and YFSETQ. CDR3 length: 16 amino acids. J gave up 4 bases and V 1 base, and 10 bases lay outside the gene matches. In DNA, the CDR3 is TGCGCCAGCAGCTTGTGGGGGGAGACAGGGTCCTATGGCTACACCTTC. It translates to CASSLWGETGSYGYTF.

The chain is built from TRBV12-2 and TRBJ1-2. TRBV12-2 is annotated as a pseudogene. There are 15 residues in the CDR3. The CDR3 sequence: CASPFEGRANYGYTF. In DNA form, the CDR3 reads TGTGCAAGTCCCTTCGAGGGCCGAGCTAACTATGGCTACACCTTC.

The J gene is TRBJ2-1, the V gene TRBV28; possibly TRBD1 for D (6 bases). Germline lookup yields CDR1 MDHEN and CDR2 SYDVKM. V shed 2 bases and J shed 6 bases, with 14 bases lying between them. This CDR3 region has 15 residues. CDR3 amino acids: CASSLGSGVSNEQFF. The CDR3 DNA is TGTGCCAGCAGTTTAGGGTCAGGGGTAAGCAATGAGCAGTTCTTC.

The CDR3, as DNA: TGTGCCAGCAGCTTTATAAGCCCCCAGGGAACAGATACGCAGTATTTT. This sequence encodes CASSFISPQGTDTQYF. The chain recombines TRBV7-9 with TRBJ2-3, with a possible D match to TRBD1 (5 bases). The CDR3 has 16 residues. The germline CDR1 and CDR2 sequences are SEHNR and FQNEAQ (reference sequence). V gave up 3 bases and J gave up 3 bases, with 16 bases separating them.

This clone was found once. This chain links TRBV19 with TRBJ2-2, with 7 nucleotides matching TRBD1. Germline V CDR1 and CDR2: LNHDA, SQIVND (reference sequence). CDR3 length: 14 amino acids. V was clipped by 8 bases and J by 4 bases; unmatched bases: 7. The CDR3 here is CASAGTELTGELFF. CDR3 DNA: TGTGCCAGTGCCGGGACAGAACTCACCGGGGAGCTGTTTTTT.

The rearrangement joins TRBV18 to TRBJ1-1, with D possibly being TRBD1 (5 bases). The CDR3 runs to 18 residues. Germline CDR1 and CDR2: KGHSH and LQKENI. V was pared by 3 bases and J by 0 bases, with 20 bases between. The DNA of the CDR3 is TGTGCCAGCTCACCGTACCTGGACATCCCTGGGGTGAACACTGAAGCTTTCTTT. Its translation: CASSPYLDIPGVNTEAFF. The full variable domain, with the rest looked up from reference TRBV18 and TRBJ1-1, is NAGVMQNPRHLVRRRGQEARLRCSPMKGHSHVYWYRQLPEEGLKFMVYLQKENIIDESGMPKERFSAEFPKEGPSILRIQQVVRGDSAAYFCASSPYLDIPGVNTEAFFGQGTRLTVV.

The chain couples TRBV5-6 to TRBJ1-1; 7 bases line up with TRBD1. V shed 5 bases, J shed 1 base, and the junction held 5 bases outside the gene matches. Germline loops: CDR1 SGHDT, CDR2 YYEEEE. The CDR3 has 14 residues. CDR3 nucleotide sequence: TGTGCCAGCAGTTTAGGACAGGCGAACACTGAAGCTTTCTTT. Amino acids: CASSLGQANTEAFF.